This T cell receptor beta chain stems from a study of blood T cell repertoires in COVID-19. The wider study: COVID-19 samples, acute and convalescent, were from the United States, Italy and Spain. Sample material is recorded as cDNA or gDNA derived from T cells, B-cell-depleted T cells, or PBMCs.

In the source study's methods: For nucleated cells, counts were estimated from reference gene primer amplification. Some clones are missing from TCRdb's copy, which holds only in-frame ones; the method was immunoSEQ multiplex PCR. V and J calls and clone size are copied from that table; D and trimming were computed from the DNA. The sample yields over 150,000 clones, 75% to 80% seen once. CDR1 and CDR2 from the germline V gene are SNHLY and FYNNEI. The V and J ends lost 2 bases and 5 bases, in that order; junction bases with no gene match: 4. CDR3 length: 15 amino acids. The clonotype was recovered from a man older than 75 with acute or convalescent COVID-19. The V and J genes are TRBV2 and TRBJ2-1, with 9 bases that match TRBD2. The specimen was peripheral blood. The CDR3: CASSEWTSVNNEQFF. The CDR3 DNA reads as TGTGCCAGCAGTGAATGGACTAGCGTCAACAATGAGCAGTTCTTC. Combining the CDR3 with reference TRBV2 and TRBJ2-1 gives the whole variable domain EPEVTQTPSHQVTQMGQEVILRCVPISNHLYFYWYRQILGQKVEFLVSFYNNEISEKSEIFDDQFSVERPDGSNFTLKIRSTKLEDSAMYFCASSEWTSVNNEQFFGPGTRLTVL.